This TCR beta chain was identified during a study of blood T cell repertoires in COVID-19. About the research overall: Some COVID-19 samples were acute and others convalescent; all came from the United States, Italy and Spain.

Trimming cost V 6 bases and J 6 bases, with 12 bases left between them. The CDR3 contains 12 residues. Authors' data handling: Counts of nucleated cells, estimated from reference gene primer amplification, were obtained. Produced via immunoSEQ multiplex PCR; TCRdb's table is partial and in-frame only. From that table come the V and J calls and clone size; the DNA was used to work out D and trimming. The top ten clones hold over 15% of a sample with about 94,000 clones, around 80% of them seen once. This chain joins TRBV12-3 or TRBV12-4 and TRBJ2-7, with a tentative D call TRBD1 (6 bases). The clonotype originates from a human donor in a cohort sampled during active COVID-19. The sequencing input was peripheral blood. The CDR3: CASRPGEAEQYF. The DNA for the CDR3 is TGTGCCAGCAGACCAGGGGAAGCCGAGCAGTACTTC.